These T cell receptor beta chains were read from a single sample in a study of shared clonotypes between healthy human individuals. The repertoire was sequenced with immunoSEQ multiplex PCR; TCRdb's copy has only in-frame clones and lacks some. The sample consists of around 1.4 million clones, around 98.5% of them appearing once. Sample: naive CD4+ T cells sorted from blood. These receptors were taken from a young man in good health. CDR3s include the opening cysteine and the closing phenylalanine or tryptophan. Fields, in order: J gene, D gene, clone size, CDR3 length, V gene, CDR3 DNA, CDR3 protein. A D gene is named only where the DNA matches it firmly. Rows may omit the clone size; those that give it use once, few, many or a size class.

>TRBJ2-5|TRBD1|.|16|TRBV11-3
TGTGCCAGCAGCCCTGGACAGGGGGAAGTCGGGGGGACCCAGTACTTC
CASSPGQGEVGGTQYF
>TRBJ2-7|.|.|13|TRBV2
TGTGCCAGCAGTGTCAACAGCAAAGAAGAGCAGTACTTC
CASSVNSKEEQYF
>TRBJ2-3|.|.|8|TRBV2
TGTGCCAGCAGTGGTGGGTTTTTT
CASSGGFF
>TRBJ2-3|TRBD1|.|15|TRBV7-2
TGTGCCAGCAGCTTAGGACAGGGACCCACAGATACGCAGTATTTT
CASSLGQGPTDTQYF
>TRBJ1-2|TRBD1|.|15|TRBV6-4
TGTGCCAGCAGGGGGGATAGCCAGGGGGACTATGGCTACACCTTC
CASRGDSQGDYGYTF
>TRBJ1-4|.|.|16|TRBV5-6
TGTGCCAGCAGCTTGGTGGGCGCGGGTACTAATGAAAAACTGTTTTTT
CASSLVGAGTNEKLFF
>TRBJ2-1|TRBD2|once|15|TRBV7-9
TGTGCCAGCAGCTTAGCTAGCGGGAGGGAAAATGAGCAGTTCTTC
CASSLASGRENEQFF
>TRBJ2-1|.|.|14|TRBV19
TGTGCCGCATCCCTCCTAGGGGGTGACAATGAGCAGTTCTTC
CAASLLGGDNEQFF
>TRBJ2-7|.|.|15|TRBV11-3
TGTGCCAGCAGCTTAGGCGGAGCCTTAAGCTACGAGCAGTACTTC
CASSLGGALSYEQYF
>TRBJ2-7|TRBD1|.|16|TRBV10-3
TGTGCCATCAGTGAGTATTCGGGACAGGGGGGTCTCGAGCAGTACTTC
CAISEYSGQGGLEQYF
>TRBJ2-2|.|.|13|TRBV7-6
TGTGCCAGCAGTAGACGGGGAACCGGGGAGCTGTTTTTT
CASSRRGTGELFF
>TRBJ1-5|.|.|15|TRBV19
TGTGCCAGTAGGGGAATCGGACAGCAAAATCAGCCCCAGCATTTT
CASRGIGQQNQPQHF
>TRBJ2-5|.|.|11|TRBV18
TGTGCCAGCTCGTCCCAAGAGACCCAGTACTTC
CASSSQETQYF
>TRBJ2-6|.|.|15|TRBV2
TGTGCCAGCAGTGAGTACAGGGCTGGGGCCAACGTCCTGACTTTC
CASSEYRAGANVLTF
>TRBJ2-3|TRBD1|.|17|TRBV18
TGTGCCAGCTCACCAGAGGGGACAGGTCGGGGCACAGATACGCAGTATTTT
CASSPEGTGRGTDTQYF
>TRBJ2-3|TRBD2|.|15|TRBV5-4
TGTGCCAGCAGCTTGACTAGCGGGAGGCCCCATACGCAGTATTTT
CASSLTSGRPHTQYF
>TRBJ2-1|TRBD1|.|16|TRBV28
TGTGCCAGCAGTTTAACGTGGGACAGGGAGGGTCCTAGATGGTTCTTC
CASSLTWDREGPRWFF
>TRBJ2-7|.|.|13|TRBV5-6
TGTGCCAGCAGCTTGGGCTTCTCCTACGAGCAGTACTTC
CASSLGFSYEQYF
>TRBJ2-3|TRBD2|.|16|TRBV7-7
TGTGCTAGCAGCAGGGGGACTAGCGGACCCACAGATACGCAGTATTTT
CASSRGTSGPTDTQYF
>TRBJ1-2|.|.|12|TRBV28
TGTGCCAGCAGTAACAGGGATTGGGGCTACACCTTC
CASSNRDWGYTF
>TRBJ1-5|.|.|13|TRBV6-5
TGTGCCAGCAGTCCGAGGACAGTCCAGCCCCAGCATTTT
CASSPRTVQPQHF
>TRBJ2-7|TRBD2|.|17|TRBV7-6
TGTGCCAGCAGCTTAGCCCCAGGACTAGCGGGAGATGACGAGCAGTACTTC
CASSLAPGLAGDDEQYF
>TRBJ1-1|TRBD1|.|14|TRBV5-1
TGCGCCAGCAGCCTAGGGACAGCGAACACTGAAGCTTTCTTT
CASSLGTANTEAFF
>TRBJ2-5|.|.|14|TRBV18
TGTGCCAGCTCACCATTGGACAGCAAAGGGACCCAGTACTTC
CASSPLDSKGTQYF
>TRBJ2-5|.|.|13|TRBV18
TGTGCCAGCTCACCACCGTCCCAAGAGACCCAGTACTTC
CASSPPSQETQYF
>TRBJ2-3|TRBD1|.|13|TRBV19
TGTGCCAGTAGTATCACAGGGGCAGATACGCAGTATTTT
CASSITGADTQYF
>TRBJ2-7|TRBD2|.|17|TRBV29-1
TGCAGCGTTGTGCTCTGGAGAAGCGGGAGGCCGATCTGGGAGCAGTACTTC
CSVVLWRSGRPIWEQYF
>TRBJ2-1|TRBD1|.|15|TRBV2
TGTGCCAACAACCCCGACAGGGCAATCTACAATGAGCAGTTCTTC
CANNPDRAIYNEQFF
>TRBJ2-7|TRBD1|.|15|TRBV4-3
TGCGCCAGCAGCCAAGATGTCGGGACAGCCTCCGAGCAGTACTTC
CASSQDVGTASEQYF
>TRBJ2-1|TRBD2|.|17|TRBV4-1
TGCGCCAGCAGCCAACTCTTTTTGCGGGAGGGCCGTTATGAGCAGTTCTTC
CASSQLFLREGRYEQFF
>TRBJ2-2|.|.|14|TRBV27
TGTGCCAGCAGTTTATCAGGGTTCACCGGGGAGCTGTTTTTT
CASSLSGFTGELFF
>TRBJ1-4|.|.|14|TRBV5-6
TGTGCCAGCAGCGAGATGGTGGCTGATGAAAAACTGTTTTTT
CASSEMVADEKLFF
>TRBJ2-5|TRBD2|.|16|TRBV7-8
TGTGCCAGCAGCCCAAGACTAGCGGGAGGTTGGGAGACCCAGTACTTC
CASSPRLAGGWETQYF
>TRBJ1-2|TRBD1|.|15|TRBV2
TGTGCCAGCGGGGAGGGGACAGGGTTGAACTATGGCTACACCTTC
CASGEGTGLNYGYTF
>TRBJ2-4|.|once|13|TRBV28
TGTGCCAGCAATCAGCTAGCCAAAAACATTCAGTACTTC
CASNQLAKNIQYF
>TRBJ2-1|TRBD2|.|15|TRBV14
TGTGCCAGCAGCCAAGTTTTACTAGCGGACAATGAGCAGTTCTTC
CASSQVLLADNEQFF
>TRBJ1-2|.|.|13|TRBV7-9
TGTGCCAGCAGCGGCGGACAGTACTATGGCTACACCTTC
CASSGGQYYGYTF
>TRBJ2-6|.|.|15|TRBV11-3
TGTGCCAGCAGCCCCGAGGGGGCTGGGGCCAACGTCCTGACTTTC
CASSPEGAGANVLTF
>TRBJ2-5|.|.|13|TRBV5-5
TGTGCCAGCAGCTTGATTGCAAAAGAGACCCAGTACTTC
CASSLIAKETQYF
>TRBJ1-4|TRBD1|.|14|TRBV6-5
TGTGCCAGCAGCCACGGACAGGGGGATGAAAAACTGTTTTTT
CASSHGQGDEKLFF
>TRBJ1-4|.|.|17|TRBV7-9
TGTGCCAGCAGCTTAAGGGCAGGACGGGGATATAATGAAAAACTGTTTTTT
CASSLRAGRGYNEKLFF
>TRBJ1-1|.|.|11|TRBV20-1
TGCAGTGCTTCCGGGACCCCTGGAGCTTTCTTT
CSASGTPGAFF
>TRBJ2-5|.|.|11|TRBV7-9
TGTGCCAGCAGCAACCAAGAGACCCAGTACTTC
CASSNQETQYF
>TRBJ1-1|.|.|13|TRBV25-1
TGTGCCAGCAGTGAATCACAGGGACGGGGTGCTTTCTTT
CASSESQGRGAFF
>TRBJ2-7|.|.|14|TRBV28
TGTGCCAGCAGTTTAGGCAGAGAAACCTACGAGCAGTACTTC
CASSLGRETYEQYF
>TRBJ2-7|.|few|12|TRBV19
TGTGCCAGTAGTATTGGTTCCTACGAGCAGTACTTC
CASSIGSYEQYF
>TRBJ1-3|.|.|17|TRBV18
TGTGCCAGCTCACCACTTGCGCCACCTTCCCAAGGAAACACCATATATTTT
CASSPLAPPSQGNTIYF
>TRBJ2-2|.|.|14|TRBV7-2
TGTGCCAGCAGCTCGTCAGAGGCCCCCGGGGAGCTGTTTTTT
CASSSSEAPGELFF
>TRBJ2-1|.|.|16|TRBV29-1
TGCAGCGTCGGTTTGATCAGGGGAATATCCTACAATGAGCAGTTCTTC
CSVGLIRGISYNEQFF
>TRBJ1-3|.|.|14|TRBV9
TGTGCCAGCAGCCCGGACGGGGCTTCTTGGACCATATATTTT
CASSPDGASWTIYF
>TRBJ1-5|.|.|14|TRBV27
TGTGCCAGCAGTTTGCAGGGTCGCAATCAGCCCCAGCATTTT
CASSLQGRNQPQHF
>TRBJ2-7|.|.|11|TRBV27
TGTGCCAGCAGCTCAGTCTACGAGCAGTACTTC
CASSSVYEQYF
>TRBJ2-1|.|.|15|TRBV5-1
TGCGCCAGCAGTTTTGATAAGCCAACCTACAATGAGCAGTTCTTC
CASSFDKPTYNEQFF
>TRBJ2-3|TRBD2|.|16|TRBV19
TGTGCCAGTAGTATTTTCGGCGGGAGTACTACAGATACGCAGTATTTT
CASSIFGGSTTDTQYF
>TRBJ1-2|.|.|15|TRBV6-6
TGTGCCAGCAGCCTGGACAACCGAGGGGTCTATGGCTACACCTTC
CASSLDNRGVYGYTF
>TRBJ2-7|.|.|13|TRBV18
TGTGCCAGCTCACCACGTGGCAGTACAAGGCAGTACTTC
CASSPRGSTRQYF
>TRBJ2-7|.|.|12|TRBV11-2
TGTGCCAGCAGCTTAGGGCAGTACGAGCAGTACTTC
CASSLGQYEQYF
>TRBJ2-1|.|.|14|TRBV11-2
TGTGCCAGCAGCCCCGGGACCACCAACAATGAGCAGTTCTTC
CASSPGTTNNEQFF
>TRBJ2-7|.|.|12|TRBV28
TGTGCCAGCAGTTTGCTGTTCTACGAGCAGTACTTC
CASSLLFYEQYF
>TRBJ2-3|.|.|14|TRBV5-3
TGTGCCAGAAGCTTGTTTTTGGCTGGAGATACGCAGTATTTT
CARSLFLAGDTQYF